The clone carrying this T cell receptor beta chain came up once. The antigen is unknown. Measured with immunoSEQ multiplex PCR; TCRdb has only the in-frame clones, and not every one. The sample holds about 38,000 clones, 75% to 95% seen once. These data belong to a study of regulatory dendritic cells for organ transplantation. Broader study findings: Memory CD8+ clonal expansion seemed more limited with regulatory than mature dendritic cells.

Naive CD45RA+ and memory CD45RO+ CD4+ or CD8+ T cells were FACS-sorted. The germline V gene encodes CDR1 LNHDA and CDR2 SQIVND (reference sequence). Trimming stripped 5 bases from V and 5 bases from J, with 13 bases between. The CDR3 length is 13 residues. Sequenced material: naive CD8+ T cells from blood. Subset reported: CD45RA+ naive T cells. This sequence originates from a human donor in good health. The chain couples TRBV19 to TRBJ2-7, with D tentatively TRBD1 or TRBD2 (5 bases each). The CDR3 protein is CASSLRAGNEQYF. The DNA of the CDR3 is TGTGCCAGTAGTCTGAGGGCAGGGAACGAGCAGTACTTC.